The source of this T cell receptor (beta chain) is a study of T cell changes during pregnancy in multiple sclerosis. The data were produced by immunoSEQ multiplex PCR, yet TCRdb's version contains in-frame clones alone and is incomplete. Among more than 60,000 clones listed, roughly 91% were seen once. The receptor was derived from a female donor in good health, enrolled as a control in a pregnancy study. Sequenced material: CD4+ T cells from peripheral blood mononuclear cells, taken in the third trimester of pregnancy.

In DNA form, the CDR3 reads TGTGCCAGCAGCCGGGGGGAGCTCGACTATGGCTACACCTTC. Translating gives CASSRGELDYGYTF. The chain joins TRBV6-5 to TRBJ1-2, with a weak D call TRBD1 (5 bases). The CDR3 has 14 residues. Per germline, CDR1 MNHEY and CDR2 SVGAGI. Trimming shortened V by 6 bases and J by 3 bases, and 14 bases separated the two germline ends.